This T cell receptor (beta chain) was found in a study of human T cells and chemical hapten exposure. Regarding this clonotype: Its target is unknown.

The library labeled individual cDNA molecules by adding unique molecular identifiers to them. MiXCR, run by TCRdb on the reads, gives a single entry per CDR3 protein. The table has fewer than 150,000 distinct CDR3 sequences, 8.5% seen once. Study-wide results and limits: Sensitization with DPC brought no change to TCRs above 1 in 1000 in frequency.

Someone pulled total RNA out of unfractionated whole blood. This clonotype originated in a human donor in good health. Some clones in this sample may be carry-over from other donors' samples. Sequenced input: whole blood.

The CDR3, as DNA: TGTGCCAGCACCCGCGGGCCGATTAAAAGCTCTGGAAACACCATATATTTT. Translated: CASTRGPIKSSGNTIYF. The chain combines TRBV12-3 or TRBV12-4 with TRBJ1-3; D not certain. The CDR3 has 17 residues. Trimming shortened V by 7 bases and J by 0 bases, and 19 bases separated the two germline ends.